This T cell receptor (beta chain) appears in the sequencing data of a study of T-cell reconstitution after alpha-beta-depleted transplantation in children. Study-level findings and limits: Certain patients had high TCRbeta diversity at day 60, and it came from recipient T cells and thymic progenitors that survived. By one year post-transplant, T-cell counts and diversity largely arose from T cells that were newly produced. Expanded graft clones, several hundred of them, were reportedly the source of alpha-beta T cells about two months after transplant.

Note on this clonotype: Its target is not known.

The CDR3 totals 13 residues. Trimming removed 7 bases at V and 4 bases at J, with 14 bases between. The germline CDR1 and CDR2 sequences are LGHNT and FRNRAP. The library targeted TCRbeta and was prepared with unique molecular identifiers. TCRdb ran MiXCR on the PCR reads and lists one entry per CDR3 protein. The sample lists over 100,000 distinct CDR3 sequences; over 9% were seen once. The TCR sequence derives from a boy between 2 and 10 years old with acute lymphoblastic leukemia, due to receive a stem cell transplant. The rearrangement uses TRBV12-5 and TRBJ2-7; no clear D gene. The specimen was PBMCs, collected before TCRalphabeta/CD19-depleted stem cell transplant. The CDR3 nucleotides are TGTGCTAGTGCCAAGACTGGAGTGTACGAGCAGTACTTC. Translated: CASAKTGVYEQYF.